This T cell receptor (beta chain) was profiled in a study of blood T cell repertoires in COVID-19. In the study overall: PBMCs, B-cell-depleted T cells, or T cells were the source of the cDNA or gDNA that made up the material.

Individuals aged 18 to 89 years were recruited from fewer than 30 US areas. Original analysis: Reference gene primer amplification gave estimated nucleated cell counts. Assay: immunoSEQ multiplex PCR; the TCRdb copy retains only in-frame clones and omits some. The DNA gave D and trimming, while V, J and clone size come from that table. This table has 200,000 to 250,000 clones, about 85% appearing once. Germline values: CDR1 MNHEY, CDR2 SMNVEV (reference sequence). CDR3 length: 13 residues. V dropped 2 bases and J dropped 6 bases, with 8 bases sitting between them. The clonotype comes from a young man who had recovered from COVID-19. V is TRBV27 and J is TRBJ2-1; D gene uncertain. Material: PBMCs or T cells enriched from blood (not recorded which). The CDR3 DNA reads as TGTGCCAGCAGTTTAAAACTTCTCAATGAGCAGTTCTTC. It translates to CASSLKLLNEQFF.